This T cell receptor beta chain emerged from a study of blood T cell repertoires in COVID-19. Study-wide context: PBMCs, B-cell-depleted T cells, or T cells were the source of the cDNA or gDNA that made up the material.

Across under 25 US areas, participants ranged in age from about 18 to 90 years. Two negative PCRs, clearance, or symptom resolution had been documented for recovered Cohort 3 donors. This CDR3 is 15 amino acids long. The J segment lost 4 bases and the V segment lost 7 bases, leaving 8 bases of the junction unmatched. The germline V gene encodes CDR1 LNHDA and CDR2 SQIVND (reference sequence). Generated by immunoSEQ multiplex PCR, the TCRdb table keeps only in-frame clones and is missing some. The sample contains hundreds of thousands of clones, approximately 90% of which appear only once. The TCR sequence derives from a man aged 25 to 40 who had recovered from COVID-19. The chain employs TRBV19 and TRBJ1-2; 11 positions match TRBD1. The sample was PBMCs or T cells enriched from blood (not recorded which). For the CDR3, the DNA is TGTGCCAGTACCCTCGGGGGGACAGGGGGCTATGGCTACACCTTC. This translates into CASTLGGTGGYGYTF.